This TCR beta chain stems from a study of spatial heterogeneity in lung cancer. Study observations and caveats: Tracking of tumor mutation counts was seen in expanded intratumoral alpha and beta TCR counts.

Ten or more counts support this clonotype. The antigen is undetermined. From the 5' RACE reads, TCRdb called clonotypes with MiXCR, one entry per CDR3 protein. The table has 20,000 to 25,000 distinct CDR3 sequences, 2.5% to 3% seen once. Time point of the sample: sample taken at primary tumor resection. The CDR3 runs 14 residues. Germline CDR1 is MNHEY and CDR2 is SVGEGT. Trimming took 9 bases from V and 5 from J; bases not matched to a gene: 9. The receptor was derived from a male donor with early-stage non-small cell lung cancer. The V and J genes are TRBV6-2 or TRBV6-3 and TRBJ2-1; TRBD1 agrees at 8 bases. The sample consisted of lung tumor tissue, taken at surgery. CDR3 nucleotide sequence: TGTGCCAGTTACTCCGGGACAGGAAACAATGAGCAGTTCTTC. Its translation: CASYSGTGNNEQFF.